The 22 T cell receptor beta chains reported below all come from one sample, sequenced in a study of cytomegalovirus exposure and HLA in healthy donors. Both 60 Vbeta primers and 13 Jbeta primers went into the PCR. TCRdb keeps only in-frame clones here, not all; method: immunoSEQ multiplex PCR. There are roughly 180,000 clones in the sample; just under 80% occur only once, and less than 3.5% lies in the top ten. The sample comprised PBMCs. These receptors came from a female donor in good health and CMV-seronegative.

Ten or more counts support this clone. This chain links TRBV4-1 with TRBJ2-6; a possible D gene is TRBD2 (5 bases). The CDR3 has 20 amino acids. V lost 3 bases and J 0 bases, leaving 21 bases between the germline ends. In germline, CDR1 is MGHRA, CDR2 YSYEKL. The CDR3 DNA reads as TGCGCCAGCAGCCATCTTGGTCGAGGGCTCGAGGGCTCTGGGGCCAACGTCCTGACTTTC. Its translation is CASSHLGRGLEGSGANVLTF.

The chain is built from TRBV5-1 and TRBJ1-3; tentative D call: TRBD1 (6 bases). Germline values: CDR1 SGHRS, CDR2 YFSETQ. Trimming removed 0 bases at V and 0 bases at J, with 10 bases between. The CDR3 contains 16 residues. The CDR3 nucleotides read TGCGCCAGCAGCTTGGAGGGGGACCTCTCTGGAAACACCATATATTTT. It yields the protein CASSLEGDLSGNTIYF.

J is TRBJ1-3 and V is TRBV28, with a tentative D call TRBD1 (5 bases). Germline assignment: CDR1 MDHEN and CDR2 SYDVKM. This CDR3 comprises 19 residues. V dropped 6 bases and J dropped 0 bases, with 24 bases sitting between them. As DNA, the CDR3 is TGTGCCAGCAGACCGCGAAGGGGCAACTTATTAAGCTCTGGAAACACCATATATTTT. Translating gives CASRPRRGNLLSSGNTIYF.

This rearrangement joins TRBV11-3 to TRBJ1-1; D gene ambiguous. Trimming pared 0 bases from V and 0 bases from J, leaving 20 bases between. Germline CDR1 SGHNT, CDR2 YENEEA. The CDR3 extends over 19 amino acids. The DNA for the CDR3 is TGTGCCAGCAGCTTAGATCTCCCTTTCCAATCAGAATTGAACACTGAAGCTTTCTTT. Translated, it gives CASSLDLPFQSELNTEAFF.

The chain joins TRBV11-2 to TRBJ2-1; the D is unclear. CDR3 length equals 15 residues. The V gene's germline CDR1 is SGHAT and CDR2 FQNNGV. V shed 6 bases and J shed 5 bases, with 17 bases lying between them. CDR3 amino acids: CASSNEALANNEQFF. CDR3 nucleotides: TGTGCCAGCAGTAATGAGGCTTTAGCTAACAATGAGCAGTTCTTC.

J is TRBJ2-7 and V is TRBV18, with unresolved D. The germline gives CDR1 KGHSH, CDR2 LQKENI. CDR3 size: 13 residues. Trimming pared 3 bases from V and 3 bases from J, leaving 9 bases between. The CDR3 DNA is TGTGCCAGCTCACCTTTCAAACACTACGAGCAGTACTTC. This sequence encodes CASSPFKHYEQYF.

About this clone: The same CDR3 arises from other DNA sequences in this sample as well. The V and J genes are TRBV6-1 and TRBJ2-7; tentatively, D is TRBD1 (5 bases). Germline V lookup: CDR1 MNHNS, CDR2 SASEGT. There are 15 residues in the CDR3. With 2 bases removed from V and 4 bases from J, the gap between germline ends came to 15 bases. The CDR3 protein is CASSEKAARGYEQYF. The CDR3 DNA follows: TGTGCCAGCAGTGAAAAAGCAGCTAGGGGTTACGAGCAGTACTTC.

The chain carries TRBV20-1 and TRBJ2-7; no definite D call. The CDR3 has 11 amino acids. V lost 0 bases and J lost 5, with 5 bases in between. CDR1 and CDR2 from the germline V gene are DFQATT and SNEGSKA (reference sequence). The CDR3, as DNA: TGCAGTGCTAGAGATCCTGACGAGCAGTACTTC. Its protein is CSARDPDEQYF.

The chain links TRBV30 to TRBJ2-5; 9 bases line up with TRBD2. Gene TRBJ2-7 matches the end of the DNA better, so the J call may be wrong. Germline V lookup: CDR1 GTSNPN, CDR2 SVGIG (reference sequence). This CDR3 has 14 amino acids. CDR3: CAWSVSGGSYEQYF. The DNA for the CDR3 is TGTGCCTGGAGTGTTAGCGGGGGCTCCTACGAGCAGTACTTC.

The V call is TRBV11-3, the J call TRBJ2-2, with 10 bases lining up with TRBD2. The length of the CDR3 is 16 residues. V lost 1 base, J lost 3 bases, and 2 bases stayed unmatched. CDR1 is SGHNT, CDR2 YENEEA, per germline. Here the CDR3 reads CASSLVLAGDTGELFF. The CDR3 DNA is TGTGCCAGCAGCTTAGTTCTAGCGGGGGACACCGGGGAGCTGTTTTTT.

V is TRBV5-5 and J is TRBJ2-2, with D hard to call. The CDR3 totals 14 residues. The germline V gene has CDR1 SGHKS and CDR2 YYEKEE (reference sequence). V lost 3 bases and J 5 bases, leaving 11 bases between the germline ends. Here the CDR3 DNA reads TGTGCCAGCAGCTCCTTACGAGATACCGGGGAGCTGTTTTTT. It yields the protein CASSSLRDTGELFF.

This clone was observed once. The chain uses TRBV6-5 and TRBJ1-5; possibly TRBD1 for D (6 bases). The length of the CDR3 is 14 residues. V lost 6 bases, J lost 2 bases, and 11 bases lay in between. The germline V gene has CDR1 MNHEY and CDR2 SVGAGI. The CDR3 coding sequence is TGTGCCAGCAGACCCCCAGGGGGCAATCAGCCCCAGCATTTT. This encodes CASRPPGGNQPQHF.

The V and J genes are TRBV28 and TRBJ1-5; the match to TRBD1 covers 10 bases. The germline V gene has CDR1 MDHEN and CDR2 SYDVKM. The CDR3 is 13 residues long. V was clipped by 6 bases and J by 6 bases; unmatched bases: 2. DNA for the CDR3: TGTGCCAGCAGGGACAGGGGGAGTCAGCCCCAGCATTTT. Its translation is CASRDRGSQPQHF.

V and J are TRBV20-1 and TRBJ1-1; a weak D match, TRBD1 (5 bases). Germline CDR1 is DFQATT and CDR2 is SNEGSKA (reference sequence). Trimming pared 5 bases from V and 7 bases from J, leaving 8 bases between. This CDR3 is 10 amino acids long. In DNA, the CDR3 is TGCAGTGCTGGACACCATGAAGCTTTCTTT. Encoded protein: CSAGHHEAFF.

This clone came up once. V is TRBV7-9 and J is TRBJ2-1; the D gene is possibly TRBD1 (5 bases). The CDR3 is 13 amino acids. V lost 6 bases, J lost 13 bases, and 19 bases lay in between. Germline-derived CDR1 and CDR2 are SEHNR and FQNEAQ (reference sequence). The CDR3 here is CASRTNARAVQFF. CDR3 bases: TGTGCCAGCAGAACAAATGCCAGGGCGGTACAGTTCTTC.

The rearrangement uses TRBV12-5 and TRBJ1-1; D may be TRBD1 (5 bases). V lost 6 bases and J 9 bases, leaving 14 bases between the germline ends. The germline V gene has CDR1 LGHNT and CDR2 FRNRAP. The CDR3 has 12 amino acids. The CDR3, as DNA: TGTGCTAGTGGCACCGACAGTGGCAAAGCTTTCTTT. Protein sequence: CASGTDSGKAFF.

This chain uses TRBV13 with TRBJ2-1; 8 bases align to TRBD1. This CDR3 is built from 14 residues. J gave up 0 bases and V 6 bases, and 1 base lay outside the gene matches. The germline V gene has CDR1 PRHDT and CDR2 FYEKMQ (reference sequence). The CDR3 bases are TGTGCCAGCAGACAGGGGGGCTCCTACAATGAGCAGTTCTTC. It codes for CASRQGGSYNEQFF.

A single count supports this clone. The chain uses TRBV27 and TRBJ1-5; 8 bases fit TRBD1. The CDR3 spans 17 residues. The junction had 7 bases not matched to a gene; V was cut back by 1 base and J by 2 bases. Germline-derived CDR1 and CDR2 are MNHEY and SMNVEV (reference sequence). For the CDR3, the DNA is TGTGCCAGCAGTTTATTACAGGGGGTCGGCGGCAATCAGCCCCAGCATTTT. As protein: CASSLLQGVGGNQPQHF.

This clone turned up a few times. The rearrangement joins TRBV7-8 to TRBJ1-4; D call uncertain. The CDR3 covers 15 residues. V lost 5 bases to trimming and J lost 5 bases, with 15 bases between them. Per germline, CDR1 SGHVS and CDR2 FQNEAQ. As DNA, the CDR3 is TGTGCCAGCAGCGCAGGTTTTGAGATAAATGAAAAACTGTTTTTT. Its translation: CASSAGFEINEKLFF.

This clone was counted many times. The chain employs TRBV11-2 and TRBJ1-3, with 7 bases fitting TRBD1. Germline CDR1 reads SGHAT; CDR2 reads FQNNGV. This CDR3 region has 13 residues. Trimming at V came to 10 bases and at J to 5 bases, leaving 8 bases not matched to a gene. CDR3 loop: CATHDRARNTIYF. The CDR3 DNA reads as TGTGCCACCCATGACAGGGCGAGAAACACCATATATTTT.

The rearrangement links TRBV7-8 to TRBJ2-3; 9 bases match TRBD1. With 2 bases clipped from V and 0 bases from J, the junction kept 6 bases outside the gene matches. Germline loops: CDR1 SGHVS, CDR2 FQNEAQ. This CDR3 is 17 amino acids long. CDR3 DNA sequence: TGTGCCAGCAGCTTACTCGGACAGGGGTTCAGCACAGATACGCAGTATTTT. Protein product: CASSLLGQGFSTDTQYF.

This rearrangement joins TRBV6-5 to TRBJ1-2; TRBD1 is a possible D gene (5 bases). Looked up from germline, CDR1 is MNHEY and CDR2 is SVGAGI. The CDR3 has 16 amino acids. V lost 0 bases, J lost 4 bases, and 15 bases lay in between. This CDR3 reads CASSYSGVGVGYGYTF. The CDR3 region has the DNA TGTGCCAGCAGTTACTCTGGAGTAGGGGTGGGCTATGGCTACACCTTC.